This TCR beta chain was identified during a study of blood T cell repertoires in COVID-19. Study-level information: Sites in the United States, Italy and Spain provided acute and convalescent COVID-19 samples. T cells, B-cell-depleted T cells, or PBMCs provided the cDNA or gDNA that served as material.

Per the original methods: Reference gene primer amplification yielded estimated nucleated cell counts. TCRdb keeps only in-frame clones here, not all; method: immunoSEQ multiplex PCR. V and J calls and clone size are those listed in that table; D and trimming were worked out from the DNA. The sample records just over 150,000 clones, almost 85% being singletons. Per germline, CDR1 GTSNPN and CDR2 SVGIG (reference sequence). CDR3 length: 13 amino acids. With V trimmed by 5 bases and J by 2 bases, 4 bases remained unmatched. Specimen: peripheral blood. The origin of this receptor is an elderly woman with acute or convalescent COVID-19. The J gene is TRBJ2-7, the V gene TRBV30; 9 bases line up with TRBD1. The CDR3 nucleotides are TGTGCCTGGGGGGACAGGGCAGCCTACGAGCAGTACTTC. Amino acid sequence: CAWGDRAAYEQYF.